Following are 17 T cell receptor beta chains from one sample sequenced in a study of human T cells and chemical hapten exposure (dated by TCRdb to the early 2020s). Explained via the paper, the time point label denotes: patch test 1, 2 weeks after DPC sensitization. In light of the paper, this sample's treatment or condition label describes: therapeutic diphenylcyclopropenone sensitization with weekly scalp DPC. To prepare the library, RACE was applied. The run used a NextSeq 500. Through fastp at Q25 and MiXCR, TCRdb rebuilt clones from the public reads, retaining in-frame beta chains. Duplicate CDR3 protein sequences are folded into a single record with the most common DNA and genes. This sample has about 110,000 distinct CDR3 sequences in its table, and approximately 9.9% of those were observed once. The ten largest make up approximately 4% of the sample. The input for sequencing was whole blood, taken in connection with sensitization to the hapten diphenylcyclopropenone (DPC). These receptors were collected from a woman between 40 and 55 years old with alopecia areata. Some clones in this sample may be carry-over from other donors' samples.

This clonotype was recorded many times. The chain joins TRBV7-9 to TRBJ2-1, with D possibly TRBD1 on 8 matching bases. The CDR3 extends over 17 amino acids. CDR1 and CDR2 from the germline V gene are SEHNR and FQNEAQ (reference sequence). V lost 4 bases and J 8 bases, leaving 24 bases between the germline ends. Here the CDR3 reads CASSYSPGQGGRDEQFF. Here the CDR3 DNA reads TGTGCCAGCAGCTATTCCCCTGGACAGGGAGGGCGCGATGAGCAGTTCTTC.

This clonotype was found a few times. V gene TRBV7-2 combines with J gene TRBJ2-3; 8 bases are a match to TRBD2. Germline V gene lookup returns CDR1 SGHTA and CDR2 FQGNSA. The V segment lost 5 bases and the J segment 8 bases; nucleotides outside the gene matches: 12. The CDR3 covers 15 residues. The CDR3 sequence: CASSRSGGSGRTQYF. The DNA of the CDR3 is TGTGCCAGCAGCCGAAGCGGGGGTAGCGGTCGTACGCAGTATTTT.

This clonotype appeared a few times. The chain combines TRBV7-9 with TRBJ2-3; 9 bases map to TRBD2. J was trimmed by 4 bases and V by 5 bases; bases with no gene match: 4. CDR1 SEHNR and CDR2 FQNEAQ come from the germline V gene (reference sequence). The CDR3 contains 14 residues. The CDR3 coding sequence is TGTGCCAGCAGCGCCAGCGGGGGGCCAGATACGCAGTATTTT. Translation: CASSASGGPDTQYF. Together with reference TRBV7-9 and TRBJ2-3, the CDR3 gives the full variable domain: DTGVSQNPRHKITKRGQNVTFRCDPISEHNRLYWYRQTLGQGPEFLTYFQNEAQLEKSRLLSDRFSAERPKGSFSTLEIQRTEQGDSAMYLCASSASGGPDTQYFGPGTRLTVL.

The sample holds a few counts of this clonotype. The V and J genes are TRBV14 and TRBJ2-7; 11 nucleotides match TRBD2. The V segment lost 1 base and the J segment 3 bases; nucleotides outside the gene matches: 2. The V gene's germline CDR1 is SGHDN and CDR2 FVKESK. The CDR3 has 15 residues. CDR3 nucleotide sequence: TGTGCCAGCAGCCAAGGACTAGCGGGGATCTACGAGCAGTACTTC. It translates to CASSQGLAGIYEQYF. Full variable domain (outside the CDR3, taken from reference TRBV14 and TRBJ2-7): EAGVTQFPSHSVIEKGQTVTLRCDPISGHDNLYWYRRVMGKEIKFLLHFVKESKQDESGMPNNRFLAERTGGTYSTLKVQPAELEDSGVYFCASSQGLAGIYEQYFGPGTRLTVT.

The rearrangement joins TRBV5-6 to TRBJ2-3; 12 bases match TRBD1. Germline V gene lookup returns CDR1 SGHDT and CDR2 YYEEEE. This CDR3 comprises 19 residues. J lost 3 bases, V lost 4 bases, and 15 bases had no gene match. CDR3 residues: CASSGTTGTGGAGTDTQYF. For the CDR3, the DNA is TGTGCCAGCAGCGGAACCACCGGGACAGGGGGCGCGGGAACAGATACGCAGTATTTT.

This chain connects TRBV19 to TRBJ2-1; D is uncertain. V was pared by 1 base and J by 8 bases, with 27 bases between. This CDR3 has 19 amino acids. Per germline, CDR1 LNHDA and CDR2 SQIVND (reference sequence). As DNA, the CDR3 is TGTGCCAGTAGTATAGCCCCCTTCAGGCTGAGCTGGAGAAATGATGAGCAGTTCTTC. This codes for CASSIAPFRLSWRNDEQFF.

This clonotype was observed at least ten times. CDR3 region: CASSPASAVGVYLAKNIQYF. In DNA, the CDR3 is TGTGCCAGCAGCCCCGCCTCGGCGGTAGGGGTTTACCTAGCCAAAAACATTCAGTACTTC. J is TRBJ2-4 and V is TRBV11-2; weak D call: TRBD1 (5 bases). Trimming shortened V by 5 bases and J by 0 bases, and 26 bases separated the two germline ends. This CDR3 contains 20 residues. The germline V gene encodes CDR1 SGHAT and CDR2 FQNNGV. The full variable domain, completed using reference TRBV11-2 and TRBJ2-4, is EAGVAQSPRYKIIEKRQSVAFWCNPISGHATLYWYQQILGQGPKLLIQFQNNGVVDDSQLPKDRFSAERLKGVDSTLKIQPAKLEDSAVYLCASSPASAVGVYLAKNIQYFGAGTRLSVL.

The table lists this clonotype with a few counts. The rearrangement uses TRBV6-2 or TRBV6-3 and TRBJ2-1, with TRBD2 identical over 8 bases. Germline CDR1 and CDR2: MNHEY and SVGEGT. This CDR3 has 14 amino acids. The junction had 7 bases not matched to a gene; V was cut back by 6 bases and J by 6 bases. The CDR3 DNA reads as TGTGCCAGCAGCTCTAGCGGGCTGGGCAATGAGCAGTTCTTC. Translating it yields CASSSSGLGNEQFF.

This clonotype was seen only a few times. V and J are TRBV18 and TRBJ1-2; maybe TRBD1 (5 bases). The V gene lost 2 bases and the J gene lost 10 bases, with 14 bases spanning the gap. In germline, CDR1 is KGHSH, CDR2 LQKENI. There are 13 residues in the CDR3. The CDR3 protein is CASSPSGAPTYTF. The CDR3 DNA is TGTGCCAGCTCACCATCCGGGGCGCCTACCTACACCTTC.

The V gene is TRBV10-3, the J gene TRBJ2-7; TRBD2 aligns across 8 bases. CDR3 length: 14 amino acids. V was pared by 4 bases and J by 4 bases, with 6 bases of the junction left unmatched. Germline CDR1 ENHRY, CDR2 SYGVKD. The CDR3 DNA sequence: TGTGCCATCAGTGGTTTAGGGACTAGGTACGAGCAGTACTTC. It yields the protein CAISGLGTRYEQYF.

This clonotype was picked up a small number of times. V is TRBV7-2 and J is TRBJ2-7, with 7 bases that match TRBD2. CDR1 SGHTA and CDR2 FQGNSA come from the germline V gene. With V trimmed by 6 bases and J by 7 bases, 6 bases remained unmatched. The CDR3 contains 12 residues. The CDR3 nucleotides are TGTGCCAGCAGTTTTCCCGGGGGGGAGCAGTACTTC. As protein: CASSFPGGEQYF.

This chain uses TRBV27 with TRBJ1-5, with D uncertain. Trimming shortened V by 5 bases and J by 4 bases, and 9 bases separated the two germline ends. Germline CDR1 is MNHEY and CDR2 is SMNVEV (reference sequence). The CDR3 is made up of 13 amino acids. CDR3 sequence reads: CASSTAGNQPQHF. CDR3 sequence (DNA): TGTGCCAGCAGTACGGCGGGTAATCAGCCCCAGCATTTT.

This sequence joins TRBV7-9 and TRBJ1-5; D not certain. This CDR3 has 13 amino acids. Trimming shortened V by 3 bases and J by 2 bases, and 5 bases separated the two germline ends. The germline V gene encodes CDR1 SEHNR and CDR2 FQNEAQ (reference sequence). The CDR3 coding sequence is TGTGCCAGCAGCTTCGAGCGCAATCAGCCCCAGCATTTT. Translation: CASSFERNQPQHF.

This clonotype occurred many times. V is TRBV27 and J is TRBJ1-2, with TRBD1 identical over 8 bases. Per germline, CDR1 MNHEY and CDR2 SMNVEV (reference sequence). This CDR3 region has 15 residues. J lost 4 bases, V lost 2 bases, and 6 bases had no gene match. The CDR3, as DNA: TGTGCCAGCAGTTTAGATAACAGGGGGGGCTATGGCTACACCTTC. It translates to CASSLDNRGGYGYTF.

This clonotype appeared a single time. The chain is built from TRBV7-8 and TRBJ1-1; a possible D gene is TRBD1 (5 bases). The CDR3 has 18 residues. Trimming removed 3 bases at V and 0 bases at J, with 20 bases between. CDR1 is SGHVS and CDR2 is FQNEAQ in the germline V gene. CDR3 region: CASSLGLMWGGMNTEAFF. The CDR3 nucleotides are TGTGCCAGCAGCTTGGGACTCATGTGGGGAGGTATGAACACTGAAGCTTTCTTT.

This rearrangement joins TRBV20-1 to TRBJ2-2; 10 bases line up with TRBD2. Germline lookup yields CDR1 DFQATT and CDR2 SNEGSKA (reference sequence). V trimming: 2 bases; J trimming: 0 bases; junction bases outside the gene matches: 3. CDR3 length equals 16 residues. CDR3 in amino acids: CSARTGLAANTGELFF. The CDR3 region has the DNA TGCAGTGCTAGAACCGGACTAGCGGCGAACACCGGGGAGCTGTTTTTT.

The gene calls are TRBV6-5 and TRBJ1-4, with D possibly TRBD1 on 6 matching bases. Trimming left V 6 bases short and J 5 bases short, with 10 bases between. CDR1 is MNHEY, CDR2 SVGAGI, per germline. This CDR3 spans 13 amino acids. In nucleotides, the CDR3 is TGTGCCAGCAGCCGGGACATGAATGAAAAACTGTTTTTT. Translated, it gives CASSRDMNEKLFF.